Listed below are T cell receptor beta chains from one sample, sequenced in a study of shared clonotypes between healthy human individuals. Sequencing was performed with immunoSEQ multiplex PCR; in TCRdb, only in-frame clones are kept and a portion is missing. The sample contains about 2.4 million clones, more than 85% of which appear only once. Sample: naive CD4+ T cells from PBMCs. Receptors originate from a man younger than 35 in good health. Some clones in this sample may be carry-over from other donors' samples. The CDR3 runs from the conserved cysteine through the conserved F or W. A D gene is named only where the DNA matches it firmly. Size is omitted from some rows. Given values are once, few, many or a class for expanded clones.

V gene	J gene	clone size	D gene	CDR3 DNA	CDR3 protein
TRBV12-5	TRBJ2-1	-	TRBD2	TGTGCTAGTGGTTTGGGTAGCGGGTTGGGCTACAATGAGCAGTTCTTC	CASGLGSGLGYNEQFF
TRBV5-4	TRBJ1-2	few	TRBD1	TGTGCCAGCAGCTTGGTGGACAGGGGGGACTATGGCTACACCTTC	CASSLVDRGDYGYTF
TRBV9	TRBJ2-7	-	TRBD2	TGTGCCAGCAGCGTAGGACTAGCGGGAGTATACGAGCAGTACTTC	CASSVGLAGVYEQYF
TRBV7-9	TRBJ1-4	-	-	TGTGCCAGCAGATCAACCCCGGGCCGCGGGGCTAATGAAAAACTGTTTTTT	CASRSTPGRGANEKLFF
TRBV10-3	TRBJ2-7	-	-	TGTGCCATCAGTCTTCAGGGAGTAGGCTACGAGCAGTACTTC	CAISLQGVGYEQYF
TRBV7-2	TRBJ2-5	-	TRBD2	TGTGCCAGCAGCTTAAGGCAGGGAGGGGAGACCCAGTACTTC	CASSLRQGGETQYF
TRBV29-1	TRBJ1-5	few	-	TGCAGCGTTGGGAATAGCAATCAGCCCCAGCATTTT	CSVGNSNQPQHF
TRBV27	TRBJ2-5	-	TRBD2	TGTGCCAGCAGCCCGACCGGACTAGCGGGAGGGAAGTACCAAGAGACCCAGTACTTC	CASSPTGLAGGKYQETQYF
TRBV9	TRBJ2-5	-	-	TGTGCCAGCAGCGTCGACTGGCTCGGGGAGACCCAGTACTTC	CASSVDWLGETQYF
TRBV19	TRBJ1-5	-	-	TGTGCCAGTAGTCTCTCCAAGGGCAATCAGCCCCAGCATTTT	CASSLSKGNQPQHF
TRBV5-1	TRBJ1-1	-	TRBD1	TGCGCCAGCAGCTCTACGAGACAGGGGGCTCAACACACTGAAGCTTTCTTT	CASSSTRQGAQHTEAFF
TRBV7-9	TRBJ1-2	-	-	TGTGCCAGCAGCTTCCAGAGGACACCCCCCGGCGGCTACACCTTC	CASSFQRTPPGGYTF
TRBV4-1	TRBJ1-2	-	-	TGCGCCAGCAGCCAAACCAAATCGGGGTACATTGGGAGCTACACCTTC	CASSQTKSGYIGSYTF
TRBV6-1	TRBJ1-2	few	-	TGTGCCAGCAGTGAAGGGAACTATGGCTACACCTTC	CASSEGNYGYTF
TRBV6-6	TRBJ1-1	-	TRBD1	TGTGCCAGCAGGCGACCACAGGGGTTGAACACTGAAGCTTTCTTT	CASRRPQGLNTEAFF
TRBV18	TRBJ2-5	-	-	TGTGCCAGCTCACCCACAGTGACACAAGAGACCCAGTACTTC	CASSPTVTQETQYF
TRBV14	TRBJ1-3	-	-	TGTGCCAGCAGCCACGTAGGGAGGATTGGAAACACCATATATTTT	CASSHVGRIGNTIYF
TRBV6-6	TRBJ1-2	-	-	TGTGCCAGCAGAAAGCGTGGCCAAAACTATGGCTACACCTTC	CASRKRGQNYGYTF
TRBV2	TRBJ2-3	once	-	TGTGCCAGCAGTGATTGGGATACGCAGTATTTT	CASSDWDTQYF
TRBV6-5	TRBJ1-5	-	TRBD1	TGTGCCAGCAGTTACTCCGGGACAGGGAATCAGCCCCAGCATTTT	CASSYSGTGNQPQHF
TRBV5-1	TRBJ2-5	-	-	TGCGCCAGCAGCTTGACAGGGACCCAAGAGACCCAGTACTTC	CASSLTGTQETQYF
TRBV5-1	TRBJ2-2	-	TRBD2	TGCGCCAGCAGCTTTCTAGCGGGATTCGAAGCCGGGGAGCTGTTTTTT	CASSFLAGFEAGELFF
TRBV30	TRBJ1-1	-	-	TGTGCCTGGAGCTGGCAGCAGAACACTGAAGCTTTCTTT	CAWSWQQNTEAFF
TRBV5-6	TRBJ2-3	-	-	TGTGCCAGCAGCTTGGCCAGGCAGGGCGGGACGCAGTATTTT	CASSLARQGGTQYF
TRBV28	TRBJ1-1	-	TRBD1	TGTGCCAGCAGGGCCCCGGGACAGGACTCTGGAGCTTTCTTT	CASRAPGQDSGAFF
TRBV7-9	TRBJ2-1	-	-	TGTGCCAGCAGCTTATATCCTAGCGATGAGCAGTTCTTC	CASSLYPSDEQFF
TRBV29-1	TRBJ2-3	-	-	TGCAGCGTGGGCGGAACCCCCGGGAATTGGGCAGATACGCAGTATTTT	CSVGGTPGNWADTQYF
TRBV29-1	TRBJ2-3	-	-	TGCAGCGCAAGGGGCAACACAGATACGCAGTATTTT	CSARGNTDTQYF
TRBV6-6	TRBJ2-1	-	TRBD1	TGTGCCAGCAGTTCCGGGACAGGGGCCCCCAATGAGCAGTTCTTC	CASSSGTGAPNEQFF
TRBV7-8	TRBJ1-4	-	TRBD1	TGTGCCAGCAGCTCGCACGGGACAGCTACATATGAAAAACTGTTTTTT	CASSSHGTATYEKLFF
TRBV5-4	TRBJ1-5	-	-	TGTGCCAGCAGCTTGGGGCCCTCTTATCAGCCCCAGCATTTT	CASSLGPSYQPQHF
TRBV5-1	TRBJ2-3	-	-	TGCGCCAGCAGCCCGATCCAAACGGTAACAGATACGCAGTATTTT	CASSPIQTVTDTQYF
TRBV29-1	TRBJ1-2	once	TRBD1	TGCAGCGTTGACAGGGGGCGGTTTGGCTACACCTTC	CSVDRGRFGYTF
TRBV5-1	TRBJ2-5	-	TRBD1	TGCGCCAGCAGCCCATCGGGACAGGGGTGGGAGACCCAGTACTTC	CASSPSGQGWETQYF
TRBV10-1	TRBJ1-1	-	TRBD1	TGCGCCAGCAGTGGGACAGGGGCCAACACTGAAGCTTTCTTT	CASSGTGANTEAFF
TRBV4-3	TRBJ2-2	few	-	TGCGCCAGCAGCCAACGGACTTATGGGACCGGGGAGCTGTTTTTT	CASSQRTYGTGELFF
TRBV30	TRBJ1-4	-	-	TGTGCCTGGAGCGGGGATCATGAAAAACTGTTTTTT	CAWSGDHEKLFF
TRBV7-3	TRBJ2-3	-	-	TGTGCCAGCAGCTTAACGGTTTCTCCCACAGATACGCAGTATTTT	CASSLTVSPTDTQYF
TRBV27	TRBJ1-5	-	-	TGTGCCAGCAGTTATCGCCCCGGAACCTGGGGGAATCAGCCCCAGCATTTT	CASSYRPGTWGNQPQHF
TRBV6-6	TRBJ1-5	few	-	TGTGCCAGCAGTAACAACAGGTTCAATCAGCCCCAGCATTTT	CASSNNRFNQPQHF
TRBV4-1	TRBJ2-3	-	TRBD2	TGCGCCAGCAGCCTCACTAGCGGGAGGGCCTCGCCGTATACGCAGTATTTT	CASSLTSGRASPYTQYF
TRBV6-1	TRBJ1-1	-	-	TGTGCCAGCAGTGAAGGCTTGGGGATCGGAAACACTGAAGCTTTCTTT	CASSEGLGIGNTEAFF
TRBV9	TRBJ2-2	-	-	TGTGCCAGCAGCGTACACCTGCTAGCTTCGGCCCAGAACACCGGGGAGCTGTTTTTT	CASSVHLLASAQNTGELFF
TRBV6-1	TRBJ1-1	once	-	TGTGCCAGCACCGGGACGCTGTCAGGTGAAGCTTTCTTT	CASTGTLSGEAFF
TRBV21-1	TRBJ1-5	-	-	TGTGCCAGCAGCAGGTTCAGAAGACTCAATCAGCCCCAGCATTTT	CASSRFRRLNQPQHF
TRBV19	TRBJ1-1	-	-	TGTGCCAGTAGATCCACAGGGTCCACTGAAGCTTTCTTT	CASRSTGSTEAFF
TRBV11-1	TRBJ2-5	-	-	TGTGCCAGCAGCCGACGGACCCAAGAGACCCAGTACTTC	CASSRRTQETQYF
TRBV29-1	TRBJ2-7	once	TRBD1	TGCAGCGTCTCAGGGACAGGGGGCTTCTCCTACGAGCAGTACTTC	CSVSGTGGFSYEQYF